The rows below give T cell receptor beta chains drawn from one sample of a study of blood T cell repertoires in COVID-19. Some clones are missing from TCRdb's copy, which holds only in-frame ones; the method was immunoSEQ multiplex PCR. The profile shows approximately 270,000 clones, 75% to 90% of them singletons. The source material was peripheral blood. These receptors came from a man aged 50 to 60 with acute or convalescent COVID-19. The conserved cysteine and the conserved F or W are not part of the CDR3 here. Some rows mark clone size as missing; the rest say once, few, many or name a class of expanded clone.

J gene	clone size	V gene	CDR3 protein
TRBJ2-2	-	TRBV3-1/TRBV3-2	ASSLEVGGELF
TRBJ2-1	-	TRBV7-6	ASSSQGGQSPNEQF
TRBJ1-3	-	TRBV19	ASSTPPVEGNTIY
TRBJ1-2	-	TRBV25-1	ASSDRDRGHGYT
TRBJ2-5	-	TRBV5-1	ASSYPGEETQY
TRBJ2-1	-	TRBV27	ASSLWGRGDEQF
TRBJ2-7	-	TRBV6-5	ASSPDYSSSYEQY
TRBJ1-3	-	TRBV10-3	AIRSQGRSGNTIY
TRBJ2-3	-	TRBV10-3	AISGKRGSTDTQY
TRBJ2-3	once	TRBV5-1	ASSLAGQGGVADTQY
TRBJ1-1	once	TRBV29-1	SVDRGGTEAF
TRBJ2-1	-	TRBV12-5	ASGSWGGGAQASYNEQF
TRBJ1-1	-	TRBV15	ATSRPLTGSNTEAF
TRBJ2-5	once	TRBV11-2	ASSPGVVASRMETQY
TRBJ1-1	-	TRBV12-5	ASGFNKDSYTEAF
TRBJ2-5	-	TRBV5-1	ASSLETSGGPRY
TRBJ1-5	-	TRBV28	ASSLGGAGNQPQH
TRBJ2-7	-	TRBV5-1	ASSPPSVHSYEQY
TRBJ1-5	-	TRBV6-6	ASSNPGQGNQPQH
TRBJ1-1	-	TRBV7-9	ASSPQGAYTEAF
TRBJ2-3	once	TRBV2	ATSVSTDTQY
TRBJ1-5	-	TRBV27	ASSAQGGQPQH
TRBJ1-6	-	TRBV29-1	SVAGGDNSPLH
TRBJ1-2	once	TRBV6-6	ASKAGDGYT
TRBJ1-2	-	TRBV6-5	ASRGGNGYT
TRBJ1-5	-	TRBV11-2	ASATDSNQPQH
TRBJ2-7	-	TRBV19	ASSPTGGRGSYEQY
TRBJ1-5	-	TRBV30	AWSARSNQPQH
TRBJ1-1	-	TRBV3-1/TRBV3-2	ASSQLTGTGDTEAF
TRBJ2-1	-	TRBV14	ASSPTHYNEQF
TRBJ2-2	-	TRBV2	ASSEQEDIGELF
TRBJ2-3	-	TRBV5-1	ASSLPTGHSDTQY
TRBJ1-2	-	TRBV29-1	SVESQGNGYT
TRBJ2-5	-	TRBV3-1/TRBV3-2	ASSQRHLQETQY
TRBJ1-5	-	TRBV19	ASSGGTVSNQPQH
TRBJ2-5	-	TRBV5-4	ASSLPSQGETQY
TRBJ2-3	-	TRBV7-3	ASSPVPGGTDTQY
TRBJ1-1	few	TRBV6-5	ASRPTRRGNTEAF
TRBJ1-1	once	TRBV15	ATSTGQGFEAF
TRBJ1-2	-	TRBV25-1	ASSYSRGHYGYT
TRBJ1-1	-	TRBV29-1	SAGQGTGEAF
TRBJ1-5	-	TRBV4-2	ASSQDQYREDQPQH
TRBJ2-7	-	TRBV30	AWSSGGPYEQY
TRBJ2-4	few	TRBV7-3	ASSPGTSGAQIQY
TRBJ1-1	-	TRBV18	ASSPGEGIVGTEAF